This paragraph covers one T cell receptor beta chain sequence. Some clones are missing from TCRdb's copy, which holds only in-frame ones; the method was immunoSEQ multiplex PCR. The sample records 150,000 to 180,000 clones, about four fifths being singletons. The data were obtained in a study of blood T cell repertoires in COVID-19. V gave up 2 bases and J gave up 4 bases; unmatched junction bases: 4. This CDR3 has 16 amino acids. CDR1 and CDR2 (germline): MGHRA, YSYEKL. This TCR was recovered from an older woman with acute or convalescent COVID-19. The gene calls are TRBV4-1 and TRBJ2-2; 10 positions agree with TRBD1. Sequencing was done on a sample of peripheral blood. The CDR3 is CASSQSGTGVTGELFF. Written as DNA, the CDR3 is TGCGCCAGCAGCCAATCCGGGACAGGGGTCACCGGGGAGCTGTTTTTT.